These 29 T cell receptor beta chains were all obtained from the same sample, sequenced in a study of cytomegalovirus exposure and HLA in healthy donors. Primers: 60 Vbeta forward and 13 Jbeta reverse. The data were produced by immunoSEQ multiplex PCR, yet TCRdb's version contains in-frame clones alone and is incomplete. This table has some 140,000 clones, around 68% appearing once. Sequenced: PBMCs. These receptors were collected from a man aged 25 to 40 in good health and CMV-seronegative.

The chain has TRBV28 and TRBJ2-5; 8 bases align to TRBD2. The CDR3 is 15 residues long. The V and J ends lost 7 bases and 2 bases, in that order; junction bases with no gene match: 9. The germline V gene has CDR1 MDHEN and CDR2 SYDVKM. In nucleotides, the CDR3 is TGTGCCAGCACTAACGGGGCGGGGGGTCAAGAGACCCAGTACTTC. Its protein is CASTNGAGGQETQYF. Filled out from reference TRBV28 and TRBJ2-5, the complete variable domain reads DVKVTQSSRYLVKRTGEKVFLECVQDMDHENMFWYRQDPGLGLRLIYFSYDVKMKEKGDIPEGYSVSREKKERFSLILESASTNQTSMYLCASTNGAGGQETQYFGPGTRLLVL.

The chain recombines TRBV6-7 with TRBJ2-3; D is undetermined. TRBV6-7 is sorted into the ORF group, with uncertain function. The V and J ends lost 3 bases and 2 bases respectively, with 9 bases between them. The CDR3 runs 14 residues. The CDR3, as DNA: TGTGCCAGCAGTTATCACCAGTTCACAGATACGCAGTATTTT. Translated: CASSYHQFTDTQYF.

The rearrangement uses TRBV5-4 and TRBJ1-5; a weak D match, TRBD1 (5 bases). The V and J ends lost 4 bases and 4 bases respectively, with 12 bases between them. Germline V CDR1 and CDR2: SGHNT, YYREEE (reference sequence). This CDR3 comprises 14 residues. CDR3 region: CASSLKAGNQPQHF. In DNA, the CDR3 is TGTGCCAGCAGCCTGAAGGCAGGGAATCAGCCCCAGCATTTT.

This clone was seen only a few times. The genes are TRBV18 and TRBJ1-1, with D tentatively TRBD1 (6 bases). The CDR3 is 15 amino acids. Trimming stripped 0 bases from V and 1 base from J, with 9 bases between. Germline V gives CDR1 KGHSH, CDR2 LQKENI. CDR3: CASSPPGGKNTEAFF. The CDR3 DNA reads TGTGCCAGCTCACCACCAGGGGGAAAGAACACTGAAGCTTTCTTT.

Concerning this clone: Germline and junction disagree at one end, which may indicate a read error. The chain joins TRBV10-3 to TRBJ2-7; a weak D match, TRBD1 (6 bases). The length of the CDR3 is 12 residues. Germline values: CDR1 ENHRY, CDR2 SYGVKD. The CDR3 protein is CAIRQGSHEQYF. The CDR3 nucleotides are TGTGCCATCAGACAGGGCTCCCACGAGCAGTACTTC.

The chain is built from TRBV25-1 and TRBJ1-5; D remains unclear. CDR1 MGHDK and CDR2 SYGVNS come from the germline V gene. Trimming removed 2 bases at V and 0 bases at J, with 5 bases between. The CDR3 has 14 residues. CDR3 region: CASSETNSNQPQHF. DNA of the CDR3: TGTGCCAGCAGTGAAACAAATAGCAATCAGCCCCAGCATTTT.

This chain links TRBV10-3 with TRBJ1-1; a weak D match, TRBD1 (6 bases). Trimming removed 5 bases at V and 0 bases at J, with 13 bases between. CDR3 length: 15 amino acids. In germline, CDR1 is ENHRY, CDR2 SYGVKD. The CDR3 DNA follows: TGTGCCATCAGTAAACAGACAGGTTTGAACACTGAAGCTTTCTTT. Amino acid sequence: CAISKQTGLNTEAFF.

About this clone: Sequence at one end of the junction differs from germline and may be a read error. CDR3 nucleotide sequence: TGTGCCAGCAGCTCGGGGACAGGGACAAATCAGCCCCAGAATTTT. It encodes CASSSGTGTNQPQNF. The chain joins TRBV28 to TRBJ1-5, with 9 bases lining up with TRBD1. This CDR3 has 15 amino acids. Germline values: CDR1 MDHEN, CDR2 SYDVKM.

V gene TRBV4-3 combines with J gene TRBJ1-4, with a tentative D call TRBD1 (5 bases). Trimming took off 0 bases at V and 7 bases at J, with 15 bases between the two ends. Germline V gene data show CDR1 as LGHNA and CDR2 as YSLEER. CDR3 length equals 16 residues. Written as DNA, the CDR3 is TGCGCCAGCAGCCAAGATCTTTCCAGGGAGGGTGAAAAACTGTTTTTT. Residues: CASSQDLSREGEKLFF.

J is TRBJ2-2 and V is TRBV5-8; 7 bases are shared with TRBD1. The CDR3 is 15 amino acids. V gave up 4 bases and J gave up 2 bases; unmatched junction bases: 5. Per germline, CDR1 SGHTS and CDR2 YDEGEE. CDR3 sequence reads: CASSPGTANTGELFF. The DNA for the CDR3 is TGTGCCAGCAGCCCTGGGACAGCTAACACCGGGGAGCTGTTTTTT.

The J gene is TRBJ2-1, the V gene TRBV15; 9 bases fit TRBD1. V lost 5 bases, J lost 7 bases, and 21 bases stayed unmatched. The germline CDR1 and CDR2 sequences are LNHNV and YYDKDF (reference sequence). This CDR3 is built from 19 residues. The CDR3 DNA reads TGTGCCACCAGCGGGACGAGGGAACAGGGGGCCCATATAGGGAATGAGCAGTTCTTC. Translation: CATSGTREQGAHIGNEQFF.

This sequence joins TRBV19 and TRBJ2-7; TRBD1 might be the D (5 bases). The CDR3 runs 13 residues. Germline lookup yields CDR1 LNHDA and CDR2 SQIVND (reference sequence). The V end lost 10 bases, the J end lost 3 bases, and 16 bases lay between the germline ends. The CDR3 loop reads CATLDSNLYEQYF. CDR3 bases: TGTGCCACCCTCGACAGTAATCTCTACGAGCAGTACTTC.

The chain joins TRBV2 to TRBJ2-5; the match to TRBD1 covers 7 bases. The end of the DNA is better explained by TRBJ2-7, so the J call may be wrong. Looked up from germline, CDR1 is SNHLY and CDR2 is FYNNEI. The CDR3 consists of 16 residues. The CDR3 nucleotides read TGTGCCAGCAGCGCCCCCAGGACAGGAGCCTCCTACGAGCAGTACTTC. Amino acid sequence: CASSAPRTGASYEQYF.

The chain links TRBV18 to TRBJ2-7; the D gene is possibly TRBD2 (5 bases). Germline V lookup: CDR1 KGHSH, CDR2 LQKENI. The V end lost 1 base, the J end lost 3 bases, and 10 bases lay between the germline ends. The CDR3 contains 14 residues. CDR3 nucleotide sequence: TGTGCCAGCTCACCACGCCAGGAGGACTACGAGCAGTACTTC. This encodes CASSPRQEDYEQYF.

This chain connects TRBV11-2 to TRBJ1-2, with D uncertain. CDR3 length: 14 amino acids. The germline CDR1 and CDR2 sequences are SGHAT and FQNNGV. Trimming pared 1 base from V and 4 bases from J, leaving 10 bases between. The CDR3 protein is CASSLGRDGYGYTF. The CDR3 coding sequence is TGTGCCAGCAGCTTAGGGCGGGATGGCTATGGCTACACCTTC.

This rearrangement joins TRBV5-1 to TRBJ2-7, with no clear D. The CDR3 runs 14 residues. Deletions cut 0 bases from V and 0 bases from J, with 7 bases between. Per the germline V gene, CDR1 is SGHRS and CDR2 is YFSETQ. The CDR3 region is CASSLDQSSYEQYF. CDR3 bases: TGCGCCAGCAGCTTGGATCAGTCCTCCTACGAGCAGTACTTC.

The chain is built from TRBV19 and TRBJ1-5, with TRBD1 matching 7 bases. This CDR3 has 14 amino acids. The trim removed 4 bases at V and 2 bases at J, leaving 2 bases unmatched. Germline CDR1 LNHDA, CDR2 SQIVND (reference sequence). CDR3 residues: CASSTGTGNQPQHF. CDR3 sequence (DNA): TGTGCCAGTAGTACCGGGACAGGCAATCAGCCCCAGCATTTT. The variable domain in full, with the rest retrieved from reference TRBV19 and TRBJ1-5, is DGGITQSPKYLFRKEGQNVTLSCEQNLNHDAMYWYRQDPGQGLRLIYYSQIVNDFQKGDIAEGYSVSREKKESFPLTVTSAQKNPTAFYLCASSTGTGNQPQHFGDGTRLSIL.

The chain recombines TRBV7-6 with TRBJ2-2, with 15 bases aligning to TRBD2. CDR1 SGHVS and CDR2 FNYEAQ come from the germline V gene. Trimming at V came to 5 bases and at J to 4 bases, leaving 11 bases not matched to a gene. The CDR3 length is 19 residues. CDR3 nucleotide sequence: TGTGCCAGCAGCCCAAGGACTAGCGGGGGGGCGAAAAGCACCGGGGAGCTGTTTTTT. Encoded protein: CASSPRTSGGAKSTGELFF.

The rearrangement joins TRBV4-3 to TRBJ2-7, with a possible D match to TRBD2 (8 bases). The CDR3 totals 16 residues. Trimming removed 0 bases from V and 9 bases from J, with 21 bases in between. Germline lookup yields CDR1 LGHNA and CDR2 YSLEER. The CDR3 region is CASSQELRGAQGGQYF. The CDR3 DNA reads TGCGCCAGCAGCCAAGAGTTGCGGGGGGCCCAGGGGGGGCAGTACTTC.

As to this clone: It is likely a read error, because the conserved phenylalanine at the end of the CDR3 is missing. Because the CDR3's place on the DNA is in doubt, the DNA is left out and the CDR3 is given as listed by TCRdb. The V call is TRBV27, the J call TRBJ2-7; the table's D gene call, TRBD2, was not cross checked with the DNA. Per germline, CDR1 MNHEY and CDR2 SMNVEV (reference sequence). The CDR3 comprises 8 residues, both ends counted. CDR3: CASSHFAR.

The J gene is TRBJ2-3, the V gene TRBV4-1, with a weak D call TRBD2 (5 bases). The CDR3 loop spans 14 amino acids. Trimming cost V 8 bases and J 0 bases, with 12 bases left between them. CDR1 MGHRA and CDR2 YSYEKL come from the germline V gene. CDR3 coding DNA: TGCGCCAGCCGCGGGTTTTCTAGCACAGATACGCAGTATTTT. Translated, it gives CASRGFSSTDTQYF.

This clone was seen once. The CDR3 nucleotides are TGTGCCAGCAGCCCGGGACATAGCAATCAGCCCCAGCATTTT. It yields the protein CASSPGHSNQPQHF. The chain recombines TRBV7-6 with TRBJ1-5; D possibly corresponds to TRBD1 (6 bases). Germline V gives CDR1 SGHVS, CDR2 FNYEAQ. V was clipped by 5 bases and J by 0 bases, with 8 bases between them. The CDR3 contains 14 residues. Full variable domain (missing parts from reference TRBV7-6 and TRBJ1-5): GAGVSQSPRYKVTKRGQDVALRCDPISGHVSLYWYRQALGQGPEFLTYFNYEAQQDKSGLPNDRFSAERPEGSISTLTIQRTEQRDSAMYRCASSPGHSNQPQHFGDGTRLSIL.

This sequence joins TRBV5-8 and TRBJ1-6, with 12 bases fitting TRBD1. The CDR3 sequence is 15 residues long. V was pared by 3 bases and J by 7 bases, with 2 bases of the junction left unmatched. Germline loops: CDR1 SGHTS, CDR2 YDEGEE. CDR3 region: CASSWDRGQNSPLHF. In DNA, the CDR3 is TGTGCCAGCAGCTGGGACAGGGGGCAGAATTCACCCCTCCACTTT.

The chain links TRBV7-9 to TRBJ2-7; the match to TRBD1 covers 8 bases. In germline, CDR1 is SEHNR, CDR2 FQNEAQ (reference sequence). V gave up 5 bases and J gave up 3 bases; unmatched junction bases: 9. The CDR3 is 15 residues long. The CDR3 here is CASSVTGTGFYEQYF. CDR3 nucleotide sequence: TGTGCCAGCAGCGTTACCGGGACAGGTTTCTACGAGCAGTACTTC.

The CDR3 DNA follows: TGTGCCAGCAGCCCCTCCATGCCTACCCAGGCTAACTATGGCTACACCTTC. It is translated as CASSPSMPTQANYGYTF. J is TRBJ1-2 and V is TRBV2, with D unresolved. Between the trimmed V and J ends, which lost 6 bases and 0 bases, there was a span of 20 bases. This CDR3 is built from 17 residues. CDR1 and CDR2 from the germline V gene are SNHLY and FYNNEI.

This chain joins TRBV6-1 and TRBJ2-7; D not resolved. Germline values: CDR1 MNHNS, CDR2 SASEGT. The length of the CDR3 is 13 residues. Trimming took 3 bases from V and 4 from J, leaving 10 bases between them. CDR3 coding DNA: TGTGCCAGCAGTGATAGATCGATATACGAGCAGTACTTC. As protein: CASSDRSIYEQYF.

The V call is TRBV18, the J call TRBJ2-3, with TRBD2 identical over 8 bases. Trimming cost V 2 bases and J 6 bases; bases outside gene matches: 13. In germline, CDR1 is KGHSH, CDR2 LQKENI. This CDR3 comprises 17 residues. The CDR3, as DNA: TGTGCCAGCTCACCAATTTCGGTAGCGGGGACGGAGGATACGCAGTATTTT. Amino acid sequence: CASSPISVAGTEDTQYF.

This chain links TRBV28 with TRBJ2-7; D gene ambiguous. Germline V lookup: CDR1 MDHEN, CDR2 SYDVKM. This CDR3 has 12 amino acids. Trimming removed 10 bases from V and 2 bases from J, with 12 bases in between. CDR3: CATSVRTYEQYF. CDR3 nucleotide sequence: TGTGCCACCAGCGTCAGAACCTACGAGCAGTACTTC.

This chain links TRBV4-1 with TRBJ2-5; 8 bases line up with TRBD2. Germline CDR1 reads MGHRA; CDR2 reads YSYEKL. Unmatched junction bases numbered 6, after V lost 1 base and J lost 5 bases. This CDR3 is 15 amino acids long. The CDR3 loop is CASSQGGAGVETQYF. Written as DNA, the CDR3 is TGCGCCAGCAGCCAAGGGGGAGCGGGGGTTGAGACCCAGTACTTC.